This is a list of T cell receptor beta chains from one sample in a study of blood T cell repertoires in COVID-19. Libraries were prepared by immunoSEQ multiplex PCR; TCRdb keeps only in-frame clonotypes and omits some of them. The table lists around 94,000 clones, roughly 92% of them singletons. The sequencing input was peripheral blood. The receptors shown here come from a woman in her forties or fifties with COVID-19, enrolled during active disease. CDR3s include the opening cysteine and the closing phenylalanine or tryptophan. A D gene is named only where the DNA matches it firmly. Not all rows give a size; the values are once, few, many and, for expanded clones, a class.

j_call: TRBJ2-2
d_call: TRBD1
v_call: TRBV7-9
clone_size: NA
cdr3_aa: CASSATGTGWIAGELFF
cdr3_nt: TGTGCCAGCAGCGCAACCGGGACAGGGTGGATAGCCGGGGAGCTGTTTTTT

j_call: TRBJ2-5
d_call: NA
v_call: TRBV19
clone_size: NA
cdr3_aa: CASADGGKTQYF
cdr3_nt: TGTGCCAGTGCCGACGGGGGAAAGACCCAGTACTTC

j_call: TRBJ2-7
d_call: TRBD2
v_call: TRBV28
clone_size: NA
cdr3_aa: CASSLLSGGASYEQYF
cdr3_nt: TGTGCCAGCAGTTTATTGTCGGGGGGGGCCTCCTACGAGCAGTACTTC

j_call: TRBJ2-7
d_call: TRBD2
v_call: TRBV5-1
clone_size: NA
cdr3_aa: CASSWGLAGGNYEQYF
cdr3_nt: TGCGCCAGCAGCTGGGGACTAGCGGGGGGTAACTACGAGCAGTACTTC

j_call: TRBJ2-2
d_call: TRBD1
v_call: TRBV6-6
clone_size: NA
cdr3_aa: CASSLPGQGAGELFF
cdr3_nt: TGTGCCAGCAGCCTCCCGGGACAGGGGGCCGGGGAGCTGTTTTTT

j_call: TRBJ1-6
d_call: NA
v_call: TRBV15
clone_size: NA
cdr3_aa: CATSREWRPNSPLHF
cdr3_nt: TGTGCCACCAGCAGAGAATGGCGGCCTAATTCACCCCTCCACTTT

j_call: TRBJ2-1
d_call: TRBD2
v_call: TRBV6-6
clone_size: once
cdr3_aa: CASSFRLAGTYNEQFF
cdr3_nt: TGTGCCAGCAGTTTTCGACTAGCGGGGACCTACAATGAGCAGTTCTTC

j_call: TRBJ2-1
d_call: NA
v_call: TRBV28
clone_size: NA
cdr3_aa: CASRVYTGLPSYNEQFF
cdr3_nt: TGTGCCAGCAGAGTATATACGGGACTGCCCTCCTACAATGAGCAGTTCTTC

j_call: TRBJ1-2
d_call: NA
v_call: TRBV30
clone_size: once
cdr3_aa: CAWTNSDSDVFFYGYTF
cdr3_nt: TGTGCCTGGACTAACTCGGACAGCGATGTTTTTTTCTATGGCTACACCTTC

j_call: TRBJ2-5
d_call: TRBD1
v_call: TRBV5-1
clone_size: NA
cdr3_aa: CASSPDRVRETQYF
cdr3_nt: TGCGCCAGCAGCCCGGACAGGGTTCGGGAGACCCAGTACTTC

j_call: TRBJ2-3
d_call: NA
v_call: TRBV5-4
clone_size: NA
cdr3_aa: CASSVGGYTDTQYF
cdr3_nt: TGTGCCAGCTCCGTCGGGGGATACACAGATACGCAGTATTTT

j_call: TRBJ1-1
d_call: NA
v_call: TRBV7-3
clone_size: NA
cdr3_aa: CASSQEVYTEAFF
cdr3_nt: TGTGCCAGCAGCCAAGAGGTCTACACTGAAGCTTTCTTT

j_call: TRBJ1-2
d_call: NA
v_call: TRBV24-1
clone_size: NA
cdr3_aa: CATSDDALGGPYGYTF
cdr3_nt: TGTGCCACCAGTGATGACGCCCTAGGAGGGCCCTATGGCTACACCTTC

j_call: TRBJ1-3
d_call: NA
v_call: TRBV14
clone_size: NA
cdr3_aa: CASSLGQGINTIYF
cdr3_nt: TGTGCCAGCAGCCTTGGCCAGGGCATTAACACCATATATTTT

j_call: TRBJ2-2
d_call: TRBD2
v_call: TRBV19
clone_size: few
cdr3_aa: CATRGGYGGSTGELFF
cdr3_nt: TGTGCCACTCGGGGAGGGTATGGGGGGTCCACCGGGGAGCTGTTTTTT

j_call: TRBJ2-3
d_call: TRBD2
v_call: TRBV10-3
clone_size: NA
cdr3_aa: CAIRAGEEDTQYF
cdr3_nt: TGTGCCATCAGGGCGGGGGAGGAAGATACGCAGTATTTT

j_call: TRBJ2-5
d_call: NA
v_call: TRBV5-1
clone_size: NA
cdr3_aa: CASSQAFQETQYF
cdr3_nt: TGCGCCAGCAGCCAAGCCTTCCAAGAGACCCAGTACTTC

j_call: TRBJ1-4
d_call: TRBD1
v_call: TRBV19
clone_size: NA
cdr3_aa: CASSTGTGDEKLFF
cdr3_nt: TGTGCCAGTAGTACTGGGACAGGGGATGAAAAACTGTTTTTT

j_call: TRBJ2-1
d_call: NA
v_call: TRBV12-5
clone_size: NA
cdr3_aa: CASGLVRGGDEQFF
cdr3_nt: TGTGCTAGTGGTTTGGTAAGGGGCGGAGATGAGCAGTTCTTC

j_call: TRBJ2-1
d_call: TRBD1
v_call: TRBV19
clone_size: NA
cdr3_aa: CAITGAYNEQFF
cdr3_nt: TGTGCCATTACAGGGGCCTACAATGAGCAGTTCTTC

j_call: TRBJ2-3
d_call: NA
v_call: TRBV5-1
clone_size: NA
cdr3_aa: CASSLWGPSTDTQYF
cdr3_nt: TGCGCCAGCAGCCTTTGGGGCCCTAGCACAGATACGCAGTATTTT

j_call: TRBJ2-2
d_call: NA
v_call: TRBV12-3/TRBV12-4
clone_size: NA
cdr3_aa: CASSFRNTGELFF
cdr3_nt: TGTGCCAGCAGTTTCAGGAACACCGGGGAGCTGTTTTTT

j_call: TRBJ1-1
d_call: TRBD1
v_call: TRBV5-1
clone_size: NA
cdr3_aa: CASSSGQGSTEAFF
cdr3_nt: TGCGCCAGCAGCTCGGGACAGGGGAGCACTGAAGCTTTCTTT

j_call: TRBJ1-1
d_call: TRBD1
v_call: TRBV6-5
clone_size: few
cdr3_aa: CASSAKGTGSTEAFF
cdr3_nt: TGTGCCAGCAGCGCGAAAGGGACAGGGTCGACTGAAGCTTTCTTT

j_call: TRBJ1-1
d_call: NA
v_call: TRBV28
clone_size: once
cdr3_aa: CASSPSGYTEAFF
cdr3_nt: TGTGCCAGCAGCCCCTCAGGGTACACTGAAGCTTTCTTT

j_call: TRBJ1-1
d_call: NA
v_call: TRBV28
clone_size: NA
cdr3_aa: CASSSPRALKNTEAFF
cdr3_nt: TGTGCCAGCAGTAGCCCCAGGGCACTTAAGAACACTGAAGCTTTCTTT

j_call: TRBJ1-3
d_call: NA
v_call: TRBV13
clone_size: NA
cdr3_aa: CASSLVAISGNTIYF
cdr3_nt: TGTGCCAGCAGCTTAGTGGCCATCTCTGGAAACACCATATATTTT

j_call: TRBJ1-2
d_call: TRBD1
v_call: TRBV9
clone_size: NA
cdr3_aa: CASSAGQGRPSYGYTF
cdr3_nt: TGTGCCAGCAGCGCGGGACAGGGTAGGCCCAGCTATGGCTACACCTTC

j_call: TRBJ1-3
d_call: TRBD1
v_call: TRBV4-3
clone_size: few
cdr3_aa: CASSYSGTGGNTIYF
cdr3_nt: TGCGCCAGCAGCTACTCCGGGACAGGAGGAAACACCATATATTTT